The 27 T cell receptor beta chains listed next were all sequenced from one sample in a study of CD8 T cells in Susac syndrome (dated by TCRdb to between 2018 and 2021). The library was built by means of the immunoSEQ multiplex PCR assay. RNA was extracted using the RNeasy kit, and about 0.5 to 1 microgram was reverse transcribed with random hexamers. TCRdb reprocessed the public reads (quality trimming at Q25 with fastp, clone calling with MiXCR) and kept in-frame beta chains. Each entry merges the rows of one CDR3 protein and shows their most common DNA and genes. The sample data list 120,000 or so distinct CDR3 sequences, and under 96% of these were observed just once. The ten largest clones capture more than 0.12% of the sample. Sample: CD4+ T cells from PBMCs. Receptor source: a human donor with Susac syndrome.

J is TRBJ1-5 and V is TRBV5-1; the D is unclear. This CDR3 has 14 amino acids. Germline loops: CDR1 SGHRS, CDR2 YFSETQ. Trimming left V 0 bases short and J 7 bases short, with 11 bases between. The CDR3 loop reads CASSLDQSGQPQHF. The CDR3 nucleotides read TGCGCCAGCAGCTTGGACCAGTCGGGCCAGCCCCAGCATTTT.

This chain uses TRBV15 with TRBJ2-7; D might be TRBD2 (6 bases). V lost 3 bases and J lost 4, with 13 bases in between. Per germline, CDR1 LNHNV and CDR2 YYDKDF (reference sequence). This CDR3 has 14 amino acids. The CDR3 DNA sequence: TGTGCCACCAGCAGGGAGGGAGGCGGGTACGAGCAGTACTTC. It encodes CATSREGGGYEQYF.

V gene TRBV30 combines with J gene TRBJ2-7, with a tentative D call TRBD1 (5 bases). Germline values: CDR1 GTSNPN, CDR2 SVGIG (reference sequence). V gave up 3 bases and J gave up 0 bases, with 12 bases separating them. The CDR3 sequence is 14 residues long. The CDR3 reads CAWSVDTVSYEQYF. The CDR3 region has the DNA TGTGCCTGGAGCGTGGACACCGTCTCCTACGAGCAGTACTTC.

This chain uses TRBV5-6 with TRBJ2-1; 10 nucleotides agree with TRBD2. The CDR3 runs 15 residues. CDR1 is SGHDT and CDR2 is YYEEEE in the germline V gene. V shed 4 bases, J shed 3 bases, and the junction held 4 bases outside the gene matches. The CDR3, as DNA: TGTGCCAGCAGCATCGGACTAGCGGACTACAATGAGCAGTTCTTC. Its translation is CASSIGLADYNEQFF.

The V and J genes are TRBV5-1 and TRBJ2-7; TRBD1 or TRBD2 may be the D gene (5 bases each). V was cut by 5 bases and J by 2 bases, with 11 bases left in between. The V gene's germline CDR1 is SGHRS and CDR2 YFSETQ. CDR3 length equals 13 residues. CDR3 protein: CASRRDGPYEQYF. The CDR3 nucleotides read TGCGCCAGCAGACGGGACGGTCCCTACGAGCAGTACTTC. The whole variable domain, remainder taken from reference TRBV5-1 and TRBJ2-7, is KAGVTQTPRYLIKTRGQQVTLSCSPISGHRSVSWYQQTPGQGLQFLFEYFSETQRNKGNFPGRFSGRQFSNSRSEMNVSTLELGDSALYLCASRRDGPYEQYFGPGTRLTVT.

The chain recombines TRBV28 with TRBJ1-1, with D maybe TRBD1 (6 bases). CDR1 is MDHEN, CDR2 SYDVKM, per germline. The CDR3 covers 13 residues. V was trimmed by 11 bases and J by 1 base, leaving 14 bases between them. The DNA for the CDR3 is TGTGCCCTCTCGGGACACCCGAACACTGAAGCTTTCTTT. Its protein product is CALSGHPNTEAFF.

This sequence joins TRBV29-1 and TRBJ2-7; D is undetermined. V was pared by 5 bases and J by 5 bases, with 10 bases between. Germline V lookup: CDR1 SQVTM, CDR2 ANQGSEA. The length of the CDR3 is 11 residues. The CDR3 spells CSVSWRDEQYF. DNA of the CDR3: TGCAGCGTTAGTTGGCGCGACGAGCAGTACTTC.

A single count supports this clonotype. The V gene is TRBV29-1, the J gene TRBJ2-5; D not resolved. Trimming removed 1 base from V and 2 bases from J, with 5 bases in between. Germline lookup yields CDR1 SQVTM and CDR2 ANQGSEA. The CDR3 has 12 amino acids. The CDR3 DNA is TGCAGCGTTGAAGGTCATCAAGAGACCCAGTACTTC. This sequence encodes CSVEGHQETQYF.

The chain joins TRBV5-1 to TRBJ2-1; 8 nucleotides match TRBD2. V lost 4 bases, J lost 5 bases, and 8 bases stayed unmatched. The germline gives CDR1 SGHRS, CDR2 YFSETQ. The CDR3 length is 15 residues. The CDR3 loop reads CASSPTSGGNNEQFF. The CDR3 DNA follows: TGCGCCAGCAGCCCAACTAGCGGAGGCAACAATGAGCAGTTCTTC. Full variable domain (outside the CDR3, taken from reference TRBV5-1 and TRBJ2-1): KAGVTQTPRYLIKTRGQQVTLSCSPISGHRSVSWYQQTPGQGLQFLFEYFSETQRNKGNFPGRFSGRQFSNSRSEMNVSTLELGDSALYLCASSPTSGGNNEQFFGPGTRLTVL.

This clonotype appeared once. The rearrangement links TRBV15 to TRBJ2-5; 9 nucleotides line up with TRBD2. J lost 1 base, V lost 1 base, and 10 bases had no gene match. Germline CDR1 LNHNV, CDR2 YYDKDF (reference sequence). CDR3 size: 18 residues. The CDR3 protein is CATSRVRSLAGIQETQYF. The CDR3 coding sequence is TGTGCCACCAGCAGAGTAAGGAGTCTAGCGGGAATCCAAGAGACCCAGTACTTC.

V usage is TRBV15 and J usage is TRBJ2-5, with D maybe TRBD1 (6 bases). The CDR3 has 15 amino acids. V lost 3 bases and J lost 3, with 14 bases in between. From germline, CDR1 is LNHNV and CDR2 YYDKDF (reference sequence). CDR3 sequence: CATSSGQRVEETQYF. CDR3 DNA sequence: TGTGCCACCAGCAGTGGACAGCGCGTCGAAGAGACCCAGTACTTC.

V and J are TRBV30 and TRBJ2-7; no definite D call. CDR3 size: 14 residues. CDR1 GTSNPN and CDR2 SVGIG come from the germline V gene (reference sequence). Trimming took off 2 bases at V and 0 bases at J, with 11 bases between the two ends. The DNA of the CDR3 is TGTGCCTGGAGTCCCGACCGCAGCTCCTACGAGCAGTACTTC. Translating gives CAWSPDRSSYEQYF.

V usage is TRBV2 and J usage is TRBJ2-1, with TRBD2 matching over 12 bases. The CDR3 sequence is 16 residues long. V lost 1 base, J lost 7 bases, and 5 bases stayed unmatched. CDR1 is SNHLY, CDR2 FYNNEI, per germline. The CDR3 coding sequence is TGTGCCAGCAGTGAAGGGGGACTAGCGGGTGTTAATGAGCAGTTCTTC. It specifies CASSEGGLAGVNEQFF.

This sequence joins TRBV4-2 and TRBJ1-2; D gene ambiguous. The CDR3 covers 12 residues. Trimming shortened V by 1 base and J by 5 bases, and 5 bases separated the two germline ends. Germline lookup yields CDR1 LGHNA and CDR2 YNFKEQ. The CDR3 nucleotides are TGTGCCAGCAGCCAAGGACTTTATGGCTACACCTTC. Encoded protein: CASSQGLYGYTF.

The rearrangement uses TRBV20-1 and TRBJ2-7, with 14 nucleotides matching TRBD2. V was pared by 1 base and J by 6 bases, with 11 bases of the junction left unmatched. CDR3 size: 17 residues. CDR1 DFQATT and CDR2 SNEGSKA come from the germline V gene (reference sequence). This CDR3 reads CSARASPGLAGEGEQYF. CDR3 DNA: TGCAGTGCTAGAGCCTCGCCGGGACTAGCGGGAGAAGGCGAGCAGTACTTC.

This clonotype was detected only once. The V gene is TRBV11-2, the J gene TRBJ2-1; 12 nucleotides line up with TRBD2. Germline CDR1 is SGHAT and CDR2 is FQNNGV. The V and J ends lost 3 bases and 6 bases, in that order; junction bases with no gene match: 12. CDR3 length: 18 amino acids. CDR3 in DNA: TGTGCCAGCAGCTTTAGGCGACTAGCGGGAGTCTCGGTCAATGAGCAGTTCTTC. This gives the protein CASSFRRLAGVSVNEQFF. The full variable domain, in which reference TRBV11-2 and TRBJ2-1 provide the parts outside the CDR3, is EAGVAQSPRYKIIEKRQSVAFWCNPISGHATLYWYQQILGQGPKLLIQFQNNGVVDDSQLPKDRFSAERLKGVDSTLKIQPAKLEDSAVYLCASSFRRLAGVSVNEQFFGPGTRLTVL.

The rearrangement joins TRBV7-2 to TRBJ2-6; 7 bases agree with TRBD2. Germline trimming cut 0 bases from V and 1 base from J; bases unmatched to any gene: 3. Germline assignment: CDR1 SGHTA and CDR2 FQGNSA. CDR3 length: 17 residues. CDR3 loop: CASSLAGGVSGANVLTF. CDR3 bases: TGTGCCAGCAGCTTAGCGGGAGGGGTGTCTGGGGCCAACGTCCTGACTTTC.

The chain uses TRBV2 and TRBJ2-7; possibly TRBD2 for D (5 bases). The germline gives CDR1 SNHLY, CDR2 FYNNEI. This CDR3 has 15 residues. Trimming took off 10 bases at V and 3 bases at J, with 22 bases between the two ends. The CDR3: CAIKTAGRGSYEQYF. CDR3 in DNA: TGTGCCATCAAAACAGCTGGCCGTGGGAGCTACGAGCAGTACTTC.

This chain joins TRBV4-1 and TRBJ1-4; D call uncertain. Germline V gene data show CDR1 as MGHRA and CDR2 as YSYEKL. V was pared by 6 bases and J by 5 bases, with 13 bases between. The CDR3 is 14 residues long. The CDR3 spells CASSSGASNEKLFF. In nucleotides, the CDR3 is TGCGCCAGCAGTAGTGGAGCGTCAAATGAAAAACTGTTTTTT.

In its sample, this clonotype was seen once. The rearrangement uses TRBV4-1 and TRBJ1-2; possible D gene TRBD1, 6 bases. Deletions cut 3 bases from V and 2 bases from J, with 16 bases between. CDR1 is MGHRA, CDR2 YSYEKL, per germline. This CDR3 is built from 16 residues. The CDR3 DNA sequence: TGCGCCAGCAGCCATCCCGGCGGACAGACGAACTATGGCTACACCTTC. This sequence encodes CASSHPGGQTNYGYTF.

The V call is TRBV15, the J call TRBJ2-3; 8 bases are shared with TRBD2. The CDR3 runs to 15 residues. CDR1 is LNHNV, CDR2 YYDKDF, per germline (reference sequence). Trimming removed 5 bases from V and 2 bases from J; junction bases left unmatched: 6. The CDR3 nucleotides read TGTGCCACCAGCGGACGCGGGAGGCTCACAGATACGCAGTATTTT. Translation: CATSGRGRLTDTQYF.

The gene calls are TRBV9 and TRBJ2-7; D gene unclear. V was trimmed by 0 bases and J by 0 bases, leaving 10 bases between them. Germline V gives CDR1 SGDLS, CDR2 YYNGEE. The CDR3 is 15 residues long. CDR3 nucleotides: TGTGCCAGCAGCGTAGGCAGATCCCCCTCCTACGAGCAGTACTTC. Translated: CASSVGRSPSYEQYF.

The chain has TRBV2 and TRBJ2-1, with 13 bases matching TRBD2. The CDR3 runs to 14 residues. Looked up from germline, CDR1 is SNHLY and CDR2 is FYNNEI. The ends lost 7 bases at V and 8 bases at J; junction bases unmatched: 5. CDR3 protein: CASKRLAGGDEQFF. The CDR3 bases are TGTGCCAGCAAGCGACTAGCGGGAGGCGATGAGCAGTTCTTC.

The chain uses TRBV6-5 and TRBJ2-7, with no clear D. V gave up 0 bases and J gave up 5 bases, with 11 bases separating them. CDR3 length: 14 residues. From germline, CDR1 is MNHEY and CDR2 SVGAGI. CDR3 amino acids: CASSYSPEMNEQYF. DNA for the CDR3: TGTGCCAGCAGTTACTCGCCCGAGATGAACGAGCAGTACTTC.

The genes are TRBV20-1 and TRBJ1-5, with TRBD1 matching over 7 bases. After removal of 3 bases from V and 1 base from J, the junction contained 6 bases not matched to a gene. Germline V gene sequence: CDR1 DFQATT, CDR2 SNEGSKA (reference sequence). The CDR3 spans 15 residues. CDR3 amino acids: CSARETGRSNQPQHF. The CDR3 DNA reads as TGCAGTGCTAGGGAGACAGGGCGCAGCAATCAGCCCCAGCATTTT.

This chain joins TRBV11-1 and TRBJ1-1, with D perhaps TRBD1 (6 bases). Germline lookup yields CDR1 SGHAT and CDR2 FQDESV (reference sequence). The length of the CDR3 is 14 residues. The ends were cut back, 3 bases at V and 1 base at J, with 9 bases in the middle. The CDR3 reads CASSFGGQNTEAFF. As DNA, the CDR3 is TGTGCCAGCAGCTTCGGGGGGCAGAACACTGAAGCTTTCTTT.

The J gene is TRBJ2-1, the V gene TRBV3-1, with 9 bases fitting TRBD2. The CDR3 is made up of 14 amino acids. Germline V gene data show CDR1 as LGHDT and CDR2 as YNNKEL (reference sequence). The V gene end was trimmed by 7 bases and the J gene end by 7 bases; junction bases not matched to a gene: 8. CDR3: CASMWRGGRNEQFF. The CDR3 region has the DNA TGTGCCAGCATGTGGCGGGGGGGTAGGAATGAGCAGTTCTTC.